What follows are 10 T cell receptor beta chains derived from one specimen sequenced in a study of blood T cell repertoires in COVID-19. The method was immunoSEQ multiplex PCR; TCRdb's version includes in-frame clones alone and lacks a portion of them. The data show over 350,000 clones, 90% to 95% seen once. Sequenced: PBMCs or T cells enriched from blood (not recorded which). These TCRs come from a woman in her forties who had been exposed to COVID-19.

The V call is TRBV10-1, the J call TRBJ2-4; possible D gene TRBD1, 5 bases. The V end was cut by 0 bases, the J end by 0 bases, with 6 bases between. Germline CDR1 is WNHNN and CDR2 is SYGVQD (reference sequence). CDR3 length: 15 residues. CDR3 bases: TGCGCCAGCAGTGAGTCGGGGCTAGCCAAAAACATTCAGTACTTC. The encoded protein is CASSESGLAKNIQYF.

Note on this clone: Other nucleotide sequences from this sample produce the same CDR3. This chain links TRBV2 with TRBJ1-2, with TRBD1 identical over 7 bases. The CDR3 is made up of 13 amino acids. The trim removed 6 bases at V and 0 bases at J, leaving 1 base unmatched. The germline gives CDR1 SNHLY, CDR2 FYNNEI. CDR3 sequence: CASSGTANYGYTF. The CDR3 DNA reads as TGTGCCAGCAGCGGGACAGCTAACTATGGCTACACCTTC.

The rearrangement uses TRBV18 and TRBJ1-5; maybe TRBD1 (5 bases). V gave up 4 bases and J gave up 0 bases, with 10 bases separating them. This CDR3 is 15 amino acids long. Per germline, CDR1 KGHSH and CDR2 LQKENI. Here the CDR3 DNA reads TGTGCCAGCTCACTACAGGATTATAGCAATCAGCCCCAGCATTTT. It specifies CASSLQDYSNQPQHF.

This chain connects TRBV18 to TRBJ1-3; D is unresolved. There are 14 residues in the CDR3. CDR1 and CDR2 (germline): KGHSH, LQKENI. Trimming took off 4 bases at V and 7 bases at J, with 14 bases between the two ends. The CDR3 DNA is TGTGCCAGCTCACGGCCTGGTGCGGGGAACACCATATATTTT. Protein sequence: CASSRPGAGNTIYF.

This clone came up once. The chain uses TRBV11-3 and TRBJ2-3; 8 bases are a match to TRBD2. V was pared by 6 bases and J by 2 bases, with 10 bases of the junction left unmatched. The CDR3 length is 16 residues. Germline CDR1 is SGHNT and CDR2 is YENEEA. The CDR3 is CASRNSGSGITDTQYF. DNA for the CDR3: TGTGCCAGCAGGAACTCGGGTAGCGGGATCACAGATACGCAGTATTTT.

The genes are TRBV5-1 and TRBJ1-5; 12 bases line up with TRBD1. The V segment lost 4 bases and the J segment 1 base; nucleotides outside the gene matches: 9. Germline V CDR1 and CDR2: SGHRS, YFSETQ. This CDR3 spans 18 amino acids. CDR3 sequence reads: CASSPGTGGSLSNQPQHF. In nucleotides, the CDR3 is TGCGCCAGCAGCCCAGGGACAGGGGGCAGTCTGAGCAATCAGCCCCAGCATTTT.

CDR3 DNA sequence: TGTGCCAGCAGCAAGACCCAACGGGGAACTGAAGCTTTCTTT. It translates to CASSKTQRGTEAFF. This chain connects TRBV5-6 to TRBJ1-1; D call uncertain. This CDR3 is 14 amino acids long. Trimming pared 4 bases from V and 5 bases from J, leaving 15 bases between. In germline, CDR1 is SGHDT, CDR2 YYEEEE.

This chain uses TRBV4-1 with TRBJ1-1; D uncertain. Germline V gene sequence: CDR1 MGHRA, CDR2 YSYEKL. The ends were cut back, 4 bases at V and 0 bases at J, with 9 bases in the middle. CDR3 size: 14 residues. CDR3 in DNA: TGCGCCAGCAGCCGAACAGAGATGAACACTGAAGCTTTCTTT. It yields the protein CASSRTEMNTEAFF.

This clone has just one count. The chain uses TRBV6-5 and TRBJ1-6; the D is unclear. With 8 bases removed from V and 9 bases from J, the gap between germline ends came to 17 bases. The CDR3 contains 14 residues. The germline V gene has CDR1 MNHEY and CDR2 SVGAGI. The CDR3 coding sequence is TGTGCCAGCTCCTTCGGGGATACAAGTTCACCCCTCCACTTT. It codes for CASSFGDTSSPLHF.

The V call is TRBV15, the J call TRBJ1-5; TRBD1 matches at 7 bases. V lost 5 bases and J lost 6; bases outside the gene matches: 4. Germline assignment: CDR1 LNHNV and CDR2 YYDKDF (reference sequence). The CDR3 has 13 residues. CDR3 DNA: TGTGCCACCAGCTATCAGGGGGGTCAGCCCCAGCATTTT. Protein sequence: CATSYQGGQPQHF.